This T cell receptor (beta chain) is drawn from a study of somatic mutations in cytotoxic T cells in rheumatoid arthritis. General study findings and limits: For CD8+ T-cell clonality, rheumatoid arthritis patients and age-matched healthy controls did not differ significantly. The study found that the largest CD8+ clone exceeded 20% of CD8+ cells in about an eighth of the roughly 65 patients. The targets (antigens) of the expanded CD8+ clones were not known.

With respect to this clone: The antigen remains undetermined.

V was pared by 4 bases and J by 7 bases, with 8 bases between. Germline V gene sequence: CDR1 ENHRY, CDR2 SYGVKD. The CDR3 is 12 residues long. The repertoire was sequenced with immunoSEQ multiplex PCR; TCRdb's copy has only in-frame clones and lacks some. The table has approximately 18,000 clones, over 65% seen once; the top ten hold roughly 5.2%. The source of this sequence is a man aged 60 to 75 in good health. The V call is TRBV10-3, the J call TRBJ1-3; D ambiguous. Sequencing was carried out using CD8+ T cells sorted from blood. The CDR3 spells CAISGGLNTIYF. CDR3 nucleotides: TGTGCCATCAGTGGAGGGTTGAACACCATATATTTT.